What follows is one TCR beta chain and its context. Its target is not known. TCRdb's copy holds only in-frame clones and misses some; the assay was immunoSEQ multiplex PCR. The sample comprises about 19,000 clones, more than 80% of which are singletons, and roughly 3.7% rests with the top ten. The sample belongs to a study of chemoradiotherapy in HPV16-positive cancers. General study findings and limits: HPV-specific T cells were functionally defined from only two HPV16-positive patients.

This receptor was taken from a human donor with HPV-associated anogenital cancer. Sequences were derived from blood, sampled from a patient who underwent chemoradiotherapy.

CDR3 nucleotide sequence: TGTGCCAGCAGCCCTCAGACTAGCGGCTACGAGCAGTACTTC. It yields the protein CASSPQTSGYEQYF. The chain carries TRBV7-2 and TRBJ2-5, with 9 bases fitting TRBD2. The end of the DNA is better explained by TRBJ2-7, so the J call may be wrong. The CDR3 has 14 amino acids. Germline V gives CDR1 SGHTA, CDR2 FQGNSA.